This T cell receptor beta chain was sequenced during a study of shared clonotypes between healthy human individuals. Study at large: The cohort had two women and a few men, ages 18 to 49.

The authors distributed each subset's genomic DNA evenly over several immunoSEQ plates. Here immunoSEQ multiplex PCR was the method, and the copy in TCRdb shows in-frame clones only, minus some. The sample contains around 500,000 clones, 60% to 85% of which appear only once. CDR3 size: 14 residues. CDR1 is SNHLY, CDR2 FYNNEI, per germline. V was trimmed by 8 bases and J by 0 bases, leaving 12 bases between them. Ten or more counts support this clone. In the same sample, other DNA sequences code for this CDR3. The material sequenced was PBMCs. The TCR originated in a woman in her thirties or forties in good health. Some clones in this sample may be carry-over from other donors' samples. The chain carries TRBV2 and TRBJ2-3, with a possible D match to TRBD1 (5 bases). CDR3 bases: TGTGCCAGCCTAGGGGCTCCGAGCACAGATACGCAGTATTTT. This encodes CASLGAPSTDTQYF.